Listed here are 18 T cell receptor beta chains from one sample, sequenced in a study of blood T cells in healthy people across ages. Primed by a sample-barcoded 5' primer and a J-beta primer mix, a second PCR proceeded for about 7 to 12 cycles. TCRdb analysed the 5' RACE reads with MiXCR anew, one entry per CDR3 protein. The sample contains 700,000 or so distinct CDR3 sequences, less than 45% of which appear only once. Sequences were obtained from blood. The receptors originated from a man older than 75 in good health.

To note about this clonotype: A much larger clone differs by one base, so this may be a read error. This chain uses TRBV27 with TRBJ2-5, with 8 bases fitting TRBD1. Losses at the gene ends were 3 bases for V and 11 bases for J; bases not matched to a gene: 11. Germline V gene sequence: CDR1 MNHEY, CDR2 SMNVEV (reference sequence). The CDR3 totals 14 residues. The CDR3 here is CASSFPDRVNEQYF. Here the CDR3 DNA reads TGTGCCAGCAGTTTTCCGGACAGGGTCAATGAGCAGTACTTC.

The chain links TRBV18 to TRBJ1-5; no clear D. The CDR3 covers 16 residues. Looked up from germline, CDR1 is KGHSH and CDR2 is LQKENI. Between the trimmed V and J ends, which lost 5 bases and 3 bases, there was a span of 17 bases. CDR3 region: CASSSIPTFSNQPQHF. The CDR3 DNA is TGTGCCAGCTCATCCATACCTACATTTTCCAATCAGCCCCAGCATTTT.

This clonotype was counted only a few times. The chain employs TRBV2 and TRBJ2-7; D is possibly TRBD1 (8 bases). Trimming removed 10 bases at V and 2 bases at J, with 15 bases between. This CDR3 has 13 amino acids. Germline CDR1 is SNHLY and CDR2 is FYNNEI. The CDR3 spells CATQRDRPYEQYF. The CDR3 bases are TGTGCCACCCAGCGGGACAGGCCCTACGAGCAGTACTTC.

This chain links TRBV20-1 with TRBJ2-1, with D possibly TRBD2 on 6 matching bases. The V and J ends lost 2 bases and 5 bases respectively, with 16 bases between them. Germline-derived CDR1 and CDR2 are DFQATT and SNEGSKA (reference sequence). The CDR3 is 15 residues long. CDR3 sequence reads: CSARPSRGTDNEQFF. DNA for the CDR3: TGCAGTGCTAGACCCTCGCGCGGGACGGACAATGAGCAGTTCTTC.

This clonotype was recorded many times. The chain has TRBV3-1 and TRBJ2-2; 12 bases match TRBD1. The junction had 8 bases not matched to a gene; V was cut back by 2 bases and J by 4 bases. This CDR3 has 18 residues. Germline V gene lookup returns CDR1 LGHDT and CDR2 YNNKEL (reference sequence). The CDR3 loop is CASSQRGQGAMGTGELFF. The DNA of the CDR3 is TGTGCCAGCAGCCAAAGGGGACAGGGGGCGATGGGCACCGGGGAGCTGTTTTTT.

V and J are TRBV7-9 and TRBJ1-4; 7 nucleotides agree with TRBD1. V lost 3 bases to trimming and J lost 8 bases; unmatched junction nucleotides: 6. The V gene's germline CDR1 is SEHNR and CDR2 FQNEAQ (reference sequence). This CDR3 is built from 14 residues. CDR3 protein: CASSFYRDSEKLFF. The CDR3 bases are TGTGCCAGCAGCTTCTATAGGGACAGCGAAAAACTGTTTTTT.

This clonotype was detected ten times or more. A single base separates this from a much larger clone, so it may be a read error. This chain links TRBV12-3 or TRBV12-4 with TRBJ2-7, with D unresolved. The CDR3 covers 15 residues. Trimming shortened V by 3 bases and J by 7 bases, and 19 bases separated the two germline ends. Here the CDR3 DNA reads TGTGCCAGCAGTTTTGAGCCCCGTGGGTACAATGAGCAGTACTTC. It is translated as CASSFEPRGYNEQYF.

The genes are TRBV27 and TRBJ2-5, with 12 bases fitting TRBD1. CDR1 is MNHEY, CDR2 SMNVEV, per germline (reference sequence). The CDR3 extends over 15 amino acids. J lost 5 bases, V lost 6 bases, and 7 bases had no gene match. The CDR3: CASSSGTGGAETQYF. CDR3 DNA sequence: TGTGCCAGCAGCTCCGGGACAGGGGGCGCGGAGACCCAGTACTTC.

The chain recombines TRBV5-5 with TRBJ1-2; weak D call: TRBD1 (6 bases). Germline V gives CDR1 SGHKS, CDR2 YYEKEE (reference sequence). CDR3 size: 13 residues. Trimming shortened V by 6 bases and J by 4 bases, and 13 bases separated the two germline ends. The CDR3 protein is CASKLQGAYGYTF. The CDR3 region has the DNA TGTGCCAGCAAGTTACAGGGTGCCTATGGCTACACCTTC. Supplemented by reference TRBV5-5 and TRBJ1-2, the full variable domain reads DAGVTQSPTHLIKTRGQQVTLRCSPISGHKSVSWYQQVLGQGPQFIFQYYEKEERGRGNFPDRFSARQFPNYSSELNVNALLLGDSALYLCASKLQGAYGYTFGSGTRLTVV.

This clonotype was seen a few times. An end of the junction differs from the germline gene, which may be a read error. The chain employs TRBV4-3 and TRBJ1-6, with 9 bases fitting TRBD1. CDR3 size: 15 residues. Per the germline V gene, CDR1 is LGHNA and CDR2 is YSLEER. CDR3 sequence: CASSHGDREGSPFHF. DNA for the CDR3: TGCGCCAGCAGCCATGGGGACAGGGAGGGTTCACCCTTCCACTTT.

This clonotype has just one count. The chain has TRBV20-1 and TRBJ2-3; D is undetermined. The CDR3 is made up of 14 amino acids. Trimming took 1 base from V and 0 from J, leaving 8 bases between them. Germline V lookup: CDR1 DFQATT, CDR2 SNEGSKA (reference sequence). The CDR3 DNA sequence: TGCAGTGCTAGAGGGACGTTTAGCACAGATACGCAGTATTTT. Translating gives CSARGTFSTDTQYF.

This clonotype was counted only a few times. CDR3 bases: TGTGCCACCAGCAGACCCGGGACCGGCTCCTACAATGAGCAGTTCTTC. Translated: CATSRPGTGSYNEQFF. The rearrangement links TRBV15 to TRBJ2-1; tentatively, D is TRBD1 or TRBD2 (5 bases each). The CDR3 is 16 amino acids. The V gene's germline CDR1 is LNHNV and CDR2 YYDKDF (reference sequence). V gave up 2 bases and J gave up 0 bases, with 11 bases separating them.

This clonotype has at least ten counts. This chain's CDR3 is CSASEGPTDQHF. The CDR3 DNA reads TGCAGTGCTAGTGAGGGACCCACAGACCAGCATTTT. The chain combines TRBV20-1 with TRBJ1-5, with a tentative D call TRBD1 (5 bases). CDR1 and CDR2 (germline): DFQATT, SNEGSKA (reference sequence). This CDR3 has 12 residues. V gave up 3 bases and J gave up 12 bases, with 15 bases separating them.

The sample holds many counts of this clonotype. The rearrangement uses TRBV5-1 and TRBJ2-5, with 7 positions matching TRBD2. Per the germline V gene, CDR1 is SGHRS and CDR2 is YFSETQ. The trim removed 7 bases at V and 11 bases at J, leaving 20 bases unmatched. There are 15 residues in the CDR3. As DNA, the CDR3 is TGCGCCAGCCGGGAGGCGGGAGATACTACCAATGAGCAGTACTTC. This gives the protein CASREAGDTTNEQYF.

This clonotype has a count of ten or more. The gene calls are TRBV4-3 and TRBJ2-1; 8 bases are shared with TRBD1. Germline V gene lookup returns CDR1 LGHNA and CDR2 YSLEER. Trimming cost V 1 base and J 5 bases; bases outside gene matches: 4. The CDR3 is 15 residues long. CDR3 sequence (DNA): TGCGCCAGCAGCCAAGGCAGGGGGCTCAACAATGAGCAGTTCTTC. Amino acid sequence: CASSQGRGLNNEQFF.

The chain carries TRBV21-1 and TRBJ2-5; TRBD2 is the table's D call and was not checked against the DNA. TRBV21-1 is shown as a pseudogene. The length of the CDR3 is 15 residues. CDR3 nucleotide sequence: TGTGCCAGCAGCAAACGGCGGGAGGGAAGGTATGAGCAGTACTTC. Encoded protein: CASSKRREGRYEQYF.

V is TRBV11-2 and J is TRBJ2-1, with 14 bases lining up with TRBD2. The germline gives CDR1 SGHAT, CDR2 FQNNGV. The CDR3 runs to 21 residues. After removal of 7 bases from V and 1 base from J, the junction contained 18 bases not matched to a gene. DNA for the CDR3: TGTGCCAGCACCACTAGAGGGGGGACTAGCGGGAGCGGGAGATCCTACAATGAGCAGTTCTTC. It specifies CASTTRGGTSGSGRSYNEQFF. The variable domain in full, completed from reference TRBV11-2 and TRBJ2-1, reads EAGVAQSPRYKIIEKRQSVAFWCNPISGHATLYWYQQILGQGPKLLIQFQNNGVVDDSQLPKDRFSAERLKGVDSTLKIQPAKLEDSAVYLCASTTRGGTSGSGRSYNEQFFGPGTRLTVL.

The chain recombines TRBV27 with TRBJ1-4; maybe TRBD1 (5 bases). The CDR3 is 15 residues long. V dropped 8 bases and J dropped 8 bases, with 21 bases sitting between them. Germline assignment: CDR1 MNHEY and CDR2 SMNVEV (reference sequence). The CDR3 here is CASGKAGRPGEKLFF. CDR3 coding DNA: TGTGCCAGCGGTAAGGCGGGCCGGCCAGGGGAAAAACTGTTTTTT.